This T cell receptor beta chain was identified during a study of cytomegalovirus exposure and HLA in healthy donors. Overall study: Under 90% of some 390 genotyped donors fell in the Caucasian-associated ancestry cluster.

This CDR3 comprises 15 residues. CDR1 and CDR2 (germline): LNHDA, SQIVND (reference sequence). V lost 1 base, J lost 5 bases, and 6 bases stayed unmatched. Findings of the study overall: The classifier reportedly diagnosed cytomegalovirus status with high specificity and sensitivity.

The PCR was carried out with 60 Vbeta primers and 13 Jbeta primers. Profiled with immunoSEQ multiplex PCR; TCRdb holds only in-frame clones, not every one. Of about 130,000 clones listed, about 80% are singletons. For this clone: Antigen specificity is unknown.

The specimen sequenced was PBMCs. The sequence derives from a woman in her thirties or forties in good health and CMV-seropositive. V usage is TRBV19 and J usage is TRBJ2-5, with 8 bases fitting TRBD2. CDR3 residues: CASSIAGGSRETQYF. The CDR3 DNA sequence: TGTGCCAGTAGTATAGCGGGAGGGAGTCGCGAGACCCAGTACTTC.